This T cell receptor beta chain was captured in a study of blood T cells in healthy people across ages (dated by TCRdb to 2013 to 2016). With respect to the entire study: In model experiments, template switching captured about one uniquely barcoded TCR beta cDNA molecule for every two T cells. To track age-related changes in TCR beta repertoire diversity, the study relied on deep sequencing normalized with unique cDNA molecular identifiers. The donors were split into four age groups: young (average around 15 years), middle-aged (39), aged (about 62) and long-lived (approximately 80). To avoid experimental bias, donors of different ages were spread randomly across the sequencing lanes. The study analyzed two additional independent replicas of 1 million unique cDNA reads from the same blood draw for two donors, one aged 18 to 30 and one aged 80 or older.

Study-wide conclusions, independent of this receptor: Compared with the aged group, the long-lived group had more naive CD4+ T cells, fewer expanded clones and increased TCR diversity, a pattern suggesting age selection. Conclusive comparison of naive and antigen-experienced compartments was prevented by the profiling of bulk unsorted PBMCs. Estimates of total diversity based on one million sequenced T cells were regarded as lower bounds and as underestimates. Observed TCR beta diversity per million T cells fell roughly linearly with age, and a significant reduction was already apparent by age around 36. Because the CMV infection status of the donors was unknown, age-related changes in expanded clonotypes may potentially have been confounded. Observed TCR beta diversity correlated strongly with the percentage of naive T cells measured by flow cytometry.

The germline V gene sets CDR1 to SNHLY and CDR2 to FYNNEI. The CDR3, cysteine through phenylalanine, is 13 amino acids long. The entry retains the CDR3 DNA only, 39 bases that are in frame from base 1. V and J are truncated by 8 bases and 5 bases respectively, leaving an intervening sequence of 13 bases. The 39 donors, aged about 6 to 95 years, were systemically healthy Caucasian individuals from Russia. Approximately 9 milliliters of peripheral blood were collected from each donor into EDTA-treated Vacutainer tubes. Ficoll-Paque density-gradient centrifugation was used to isolate PBMCs, with at least 6.5 million per sample. Total RNA was extracted from PBMCs with Trizol reagent, with at least 5.5 micrograms obtained per sample. Naive CD45RAhigh/CD27high T cell percentages were measured by flow cytometry on a PBMC aliquot from every donor. At least ten counts were recorded for this clonotype. Its antigen is unknown. The sample holds no much larger clone one base away, and base qualities are not on file.

Libraries were made using 5' RACE. The instrument given in TCRdb is Illumina HiSeq 2500. A second PCR of roughly 7 to 12 cycles was run with a J-beta primer mix and a sample-barcoded 5' primer. A template-switch 5' adaptor carrying 12 random nucleotides introduced a unique molecular identifier onto each TCR beta cDNA molecule. Each sample yielded at least 3 million CDR3-containing paired-end reads. The Mint cDNA synthesis kit, primed by a TRBC-specific oligonucleotide, was used to synthesize first-strand cDNA from all RNA. Following uracil-DNA glycosylase treatment, a first 18-cycle PCR with universal primers M1SS and BC2_uni_R was performed on all cDNA. The paper's processing steps were these. Normalization of each sample was performed by random selection of 1 million high-quality reads, each carrying a distinct molecular identifier. Reads sharing molecular identifiers were discarded rather than binned into consensus sequences. CDR3 identification, clonotype clustering and error correction used MiTCR with a Q25 quality threshold and the strictest error-elimination algorithm. A nonparametric unseen species model using Euler transformation provided a lower-bound estimate of total TCR beta diversity. Clones were called with MiXCR by TCRdb after fastp trimmed the public reads at Q25, and only in-frame beta chains were retained. Rows matching on CDR3 protein sequence are summarized as one entry with the most common DNA and genes. The V and J calls shown here were made by TCRdb, not taken from the authors' results. The sample includes over 600,000 distinct CDR3 sequences, with around 20% observed a single time. The ten largest make up roughly 3.7% of the sample.

This receptor chain uses TRBV2 and TRBJ1-3; the D segment cannot be called with confidence. This clonotype originated in a man in his 70s in good health. Sequencing input: blood. For the CDR3, the sequence is CASYEDLRNTIYF. At the DNA level, the sequence is TGTGCCAGCTATGAAGATCTTAGAAACACCATATATTTT. Outside the CDR3, residues come from the reference TRBV2 and TRBJ1-3 proteins, so the full variable domain is: EPEVTQTPSHQVTQMGQEVILRCVPISNHLYFYWYRQILGQKVEFLVSFYNNEISEKSEIFDDQFSVERPDGSNFTLKIRSTKLEDSAMYFCASYEDLRNTIYFGEGSWLTVV.